The entry that follows covers one T cell receptor beta chain sequence. This clonotype was counted only a few times. It has no known antigen specificity. No base-level quality is on record; no much larger clone is a single base apart. These data are taken from a study of blood T cells in healthy people across ages (dated by TCRdb to the mid-2010s). For context, the study as a whole: In model experiments, template switching captured roughly one uniquely barcoded TCR beta cDNA molecule for every two T cells. Age-related changes in TCR beta repertoire diversity were measured in the study by deep sequencing normalized with unique cDNA molecular identifiers. The donors were split into four age groups: young (average 16 years), middle-aged (39), aged (roughly 60) and long-lived (over 80). Donors of different ages were randomly distributed across sequencing lanes to avoid experimental bias. Two additional independent replicas of 1 million unique cDNA reads from the same blood draw were analyzed for two donors (one aged 18 to 30 and one aged 80 or older).

The donors were roughly 39 Caucasian individuals from Russia, aged about 6 to 100 years, who were systemically healthy. Around 9.8 milliliters of peripheral blood were collected from each donor into EDTA-treated Vacutainer tubes. Ficoll-Paque density-gradient centrifugation was used to isolate PBMCs, with at least 6.5 million per sample. Trizol reagent was used to extract total RNA from PBMCs, with at least 5 micrograms per sample. For every donor, flow cytometry on a PBMC aliquot measured the percentage of naive CD45RAhigh/CD27high T cells. Receptor amplification or capture employed 5' RACE. A second PCR of roughly 7 to 11 cycles was performed with a sample-barcoded 5' primer and a J-beta primer mix. A template-switch 5' adaptor carrying 12 random nucleotides introduced a unique molecular identifier onto each TCR beta cDNA molecule. Each sample yielded at least 2.5 million CDR3-containing paired-end reads. All of the RNA was converted into first-strand cDNA using the Mint cDNA synthesis kit, with a TRBC-specific oligonucleotide serving as the primer. Following uracil-DNA glycosylase treatment, a first 18-cycle PCR with universal primers M1SS and BC2_uni_R was performed on all cDNA. The authors' analysis ran thus. Each sample was normalized by randomly selecting 1 million high-quality reads, each carrying a distinct molecular identifier. Instead of being binned into consensus sequences, reads with shared molecular identifiers were discarded. MiTCR, with a Q25 quality threshold and the strictest error-elimination algorithm, was used for CDR3 identification, clonotype clustering and error correction. A nonparametric unseen species model with Euler transformation was used to estimate a lower bound on total TCR beta diversity. The raw public data were reprocessed by TCRdb itself: fastp quality trimming at Q25, MiXCR clonotype calling, in-frame beta chains only. Rows merge per CDR3 protein into single entries with the most common DNA and genes. These V and J calls originate from TCRdb's pipeline instead of the authors' own analysis. Here the sample has 1.5 million to 2 million distinct CDR3 sequences; around 40% occur a single time. The ten largest clones capture under 25% of the sample.

The germline V gene encodes CDR1 MGHRA and CDR2 YSYEKL. V is reduced by 4 bases and J by 1 base, leaving a spacing of 10 bases between them. The CDR3 sequence holds 14 residues, the cysteine and phenylalanine included. CDR3 DNA is the only sequence kept; it has 42 bases, read in frame from the first base. Results and caveats for the whole study, not just this receptor: Because profiling used bulk unsorted PBMCs, naive and antigen-experienced compartments could not be compared conclusively. Compared with the aged group, the long-lived group had more naive CD4+ T cells, fewer expanded clones and increased TCR diversity, suggesting age selection. Observed TCR beta diversity per million T cells fell roughly linearly with age, and a significant reduction was already apparent by age roughly 40. Estimates of total diversity from one million sequenced T cells were regarded as lower bounds and underestimates. Donor CMV infection status was unknown, potentially confounding age-related changes in expanded clonotypes. A strong correlation was found between observed TCR beta diversity and the percentage of naive T cells measured by flow cytometry.

The sequence was collected from a human donor in good health. Specimen: blood. Recombination joined TRBV4-1 with TRBJ1-1; 5 matching bases give a weak D call of TRBD1. The CDR3 reads as follows: CASSPTETNTEAFF. The DNA sequence is given as TGCGCCAGCAGCCCGACAGAAACGAACACTGAAGCTTTCTTT.